Included here is one TCR beta chain sequence, with context. These data are taken from a study of blood T cell repertoires in COVID-19. Study details: Acute and convalescent COVID-19 samples came from the United States, Italy and Spain. PBMCs, B-cell-depleted T cells, or T cells were the source of the cDNA or gDNA that made up the material.

This CDR3 contains 13 residues. V lost 0 bases and J lost 8; bases outside the gene matches: 1. CDR1 and CDR2 from the germline V gene are MNHEY and SVGAGI. Original data processing: The authors estimated nucleated cell counts from reference gene primer amplification. TCRdb's copy holds only in-frame clones and misses some; the assay was immunoSEQ multiplex PCR. The V and J calls and clone size were taken over from that table, and D and trimming were inferred from the DNA. The data show around 31,000 clones, 91% seen once. This clonotype originated in a man in his 60s with acute or convalescent COVID-19. V and J are TRBV6-5 and TRBJ1-1, with 9 nucleotides matching TRBD1. The sample comprised peripheral blood. CDR3 DNA: TGTGCCAGCAGTTACTCGGGACAGGGAGAAGCTTTCTTT. It specifies CASSYSGQGEAFF.